The 15 T cell receptor beta chains below were found in one sample sequenced in a study of blood T cell repertoires in COVID-19. Profiling relied on immunoSEQ multiplex PCR, and the TCRdb table lists in-frame clones only, not all of them. There are nearly 110,000 clones in the sample; 75% to 85% occur only once, and 6.2% lies in the top ten. The sequenced sample consisted of peripheral blood. The receptors were gathered from an elderly man with COVID-19, enrolled during active disease.

The chain recombines TRBV28 with TRBJ1-2; 7 nucleotides line up with TRBD1. Looked up from germline, CDR1 is MDHEN and CDR2 is SYDVKM. This CDR3 region has 15 residues. V was pared by 6 bases and J by 4 bases, with 11 bases of the junction left unmatched. The CDR3 sequence is CASSPYEGAGYGYTF. The CDR3 nucleotides are TGTGCCAGCAGCCCCTACGAGGGGGCCGGCTATGGCTACACCTTC.

The V and J genes are TRBV7-3 and TRBJ2-3; D is perhaps TRBD1 (5 bases). The CDR3 runs to 13 residues. From germline, CDR1 is SGHTA and CDR2 FQGTGA. V was shortened by 3 bases and J by 5 bases, with 9 bases between the two germline ends. The CDR3 sequence is CASSFKGEDTQYF. The DNA for the CDR3 is TGTGCCAGCAGCTTCAAAGGGGAAGATACGCAGTATTTT.

This chain links TRBV6-6 with TRBJ1-2; D possibly corresponds to TRBD1 (5 bases). Germline V gene sequence: CDR1 MNHNY, CDR2 SVGAGI (reference sequence). Trimming stripped 6 bases from V and 0 bases from J, with 11 bases between. The CDR3 is made up of 14 amino acids. The CDR3 reads CASRDSPANYGYTF. CDR3 nucleotides: TGTGCCAGCAGAGACAGTCCCGCTAACTATGGCTACACCTTC.

This chain connects TRBV27 to TRBJ2-2; maybe TRBD2 (6 bases). The germline V and J ends were trimmed by 1 base and 5 bases, with 11 bases remaining between them. From germline, CDR1 is MNHEY and CDR2 SMNVEV (reference sequence). The CDR3 sequence is 15 residues long. In nucleotides, the CDR3 is TGTGCCAGCAGTTTATTTAGCGGTGGGACCGGGGAGCTGTTTTTT. Amino acid sequence: CASSLFSGGTGELFF.

This chain links TRBV4-3 with TRBJ1-1, with D perhaps TRBD1 (5 bases). The CDR3 length is 14 residues. Trimming took off 6 bases at V and 3 bases at J, with 14 bases between the two ends. Germline V CDR1 and CDR2: LGHNA, YSLEER. The chain's CDR3 is CASSTDRRDTEAFF. The CDR3 DNA follows: TGCGCCAGCAGTACAGACAGAAGAGACACTGAAGCTTTCTTT.

This chain uses TRBV4-2 with TRBJ2-1; 12 positions agree with TRBD2. J gave up 4 bases and V 1 base, and 8 bases lay outside the gene matches. Germline loops: CDR1 LGHNA, CDR2 YNFKEQ. This CDR3 has 18 residues. The chain's CDR3 is CASSQAHTSGGMYNEQFF. The CDR3 DNA reads as TGTGCCAGCAGCCAAGCTCATACTAGCGGGGGGATGTACAATGAGCAGTTCTTC.

The chain is built from TRBV9 and TRBJ2-1; 7 bases match TRBD2. CDR3 length equals 17 residues. J lost 4 bases, V lost 0 bases, and 10 bases had no gene match. CDR1 and CDR2 (germline): SGDLS, YYNGEE. The CDR3 protein is CASSVAGGRGGYNEQFF. CDR3 coding DNA: TGTGCCAGCAGCGTAGCGGGAGGCCGGGGAGGTTACAATGAGCAGTTCTTC.

The genes are TRBV5-1 and TRBJ2-3; 8 bases are shared with TRBD2. The germline CDR1 and CDR2 sequences are SGHRS and YFSETQ. The V gene end was trimmed by 3 bases and the J gene end by 2 bases; junction bases not matched to a gene: 8. This CDR3 comprises 16 residues. CDR3 in DNA: TGCGCCAGCAGCTGGCGTAGCGGGATGCCCACAGATACGCAGTATTTT. Protein: CASSWRSGMPTDTQYF.

The V gene is TRBV4-3, the J gene TRBJ2-3; tentatively, D is TRBD2 (6 bases). From germline, CDR1 is LGHNA and CDR2 YSLEER. Trimming left V 0 bases short and J 1 base short, with 11 bases between. The CDR3 loop spans 16 amino acids. CDR3 region: CASSQDRETGTDTQYF. The CDR3 DNA reads as TGCGCCAGCAGCCAAGATCGGGAGACTGGCACAGATACGCAGTATTTT.

The rearrangement uses TRBV25-1 and TRBJ1-4, with D possibly matching TRBD1 (5 bases). V lost 2 bases to trimming and J lost 4 bases, with 20 bases between them. The germline CDR1 and CDR2 sequences are MGHDK and SYGVNS. The CDR3 is made up of 18 amino acids. The CDR3 nucleotides are TGTGCCAGCAGTGAAGTGCATCATAGGGACTATTATAATGAAAAACTGTTTTTT. Encoded protein: CASSEVHHRDYYNEKLFF.

The chain employs TRBV27 and TRBJ1-1; D unclear. Trimming took 7 bases from V and 2 from J, leaving 20 bases between them. This CDR3 spans 16 amino acids. Germline V gives CDR1 MNHEY, CDR2 SMNVEV (reference sequence). DNA of the CDR3: TGTGCCAGCACCTCATCGACTGGGTACGGCAACACTGAAGCTTTCTTT. This encodes CASTSSTGYGNTEAFF.

The rearrangement joins TRBV4-2 to TRBJ2-5, with 8 bases identical to TRBD2. Germline-derived CDR1 and CDR2 are LGHNA and YNFKEQ. Losses at the gene ends were 1 base for V and 5 bases for J; bases not matched to a gene: 6. CDR3 size: 15 residues. In nucleotides, the CDR3 is TGTGCCAGCAGCCAAGGAGCGGGAGCAGGGGAGACCCAGTACTTC. Amino acids: CASSQGAGAGETQYF.

This sequence joins TRBV4-1 and TRBJ2-4; the D gene is possibly TRBD2 (5 bases). V gave up 0 bases and J gave up 3 bases, with 12 bases separating them. The V gene's germline CDR1 is MGHRA and CDR2 YSYEKL. The CDR3 loop spans 16 amino acids. Written as DNA, the CDR3 is TGCGCCAGCAGCCAAGAAAGGCGGGCATTCAAAAACATTCAGTACTTC. Encoded protein: CASSQERRAFKNIQYF.

The sample holds a few counts of this clone. The rearrangement joins TRBV7-2 to TRBJ2-4; 8 bases are shared with TRBD2. The CDR3 consists of 16 residues. V gave up 5 bases and J gave up 3 bases; unmatched junction bases: 9. Germline V gene lookup returns CDR1 SGHTA and CDR2 FQGNSA. CDR3 sequence: CASSGRAGVVKNIQYF. For the CDR3, the DNA is TGTGCCAGCAGCGGGCGAGCGGGAGTGGTCAAAAACATTCAGTACTTC.

The chain combines TRBV11-2 with TRBJ2-5, with TRBD1 matching over 7 bases. V lost 3 bases and J lost 4; bases outside the gene matches: 11. Germline V CDR1 and CDR2: SGHAT, FQNNGV. The CDR3 is 16 residues long. In DNA form, the CDR3 reads TGTGCCAGCAGCTTCCGTAAACAGGGGCGGCGAGAGACCCAGTACTTC. This gives the protein CASSFRKQGRRETQYF.